This T cell receptor beta chain was recorded in a study of blood T cell repertoires in COVID-19. Study-wide context: The samples span acute and convalescent COVID-19 from the United States, Italy and Spain. Nucleic acid was either cDNA or gDNA, and it came from T cells, B-cell-depleted T cells, or PBMCs.

This clone was detected once. As handled by the study authors: Estimates of nucleated cell counts were drawn from the amplification of reference gene primers. Sequencing used immunoSEQ multiplex PCR; TCRdb keeps in-frame clones, though not all of them. V and J calls and clone size come straight from that table; D and trimming were deduced from the DNA. Among fewer than 250,000 clones, about 85% were seen once, and the ten largest hold 0.98%. The CDR3 is 17 amino acids. J lost 5 bases, V lost 1 base, and 8 bases had no gene match. The germline V gene encodes CDR1 LGHNA and CDR2 YSLEER. Sequenced material: peripheral blood. The clonotype originates from a man in his forties or fifties with acute or convalescent COVID-19. This sequence joins TRBV4-3 and TRBJ2-3; 11 bases agree with TRBD2. In DNA, the CDR3 is TGCGCCAGCAGCCAAGTTAGCGGGGGGGCTCTCAGAGATACGCAGTATTTT. It codes for CASSQVSGGALRDTQYF.